The next 22 T cell receptor beta chains were all read from a single sample in a study of T cell repertoires in cytomegalovirus infection. One entry per CDR3 protein, called by TCRdb with MiXCR from the reads. The sample lists 150,000 to 200,000 distinct CDR3 sequences, about 15% seen once, with 25% to 30% in the top ten. The specimen was PBMCs. These TCRs come from a human donor in good health (CMV status not recorded). Some clones in this sample may be carry-over from other donors' samples.

The rearrangement uses TRBV29-1 and TRBJ2-1, with D uncertain. The CDR3 totals 13 residues. Germline lookup yields CDR1 SQVTM and CDR2 ANQGSEA. Trimming stripped 1 base from V and 10 bases from J, with 14 bases between. The CDR3 DNA follows: TGCAGCGTTGAAGGGGGTGGGGTCGGGGAGCAGTTCTTC. Translating gives CSVEGGGVGEQFF.

The V and J genes are TRBV14 and TRBJ1-3; D perhaps matches TRBD1 (6 bases). The germline V and J ends were trimmed by 3 bases and 4 bases, with 7 bases remaining between them. The CDR3 extends over 13 amino acids. Germline lookup yields CDR1 SGHDN and CDR2 FVKESK. CDR3 in amino acids: CASSHGTGNTIYF. CDR3 coding DNA: TGTGCCAGCAGCCACGGGACAGGAAACACCATATATTTT. Full variable domain (missing parts from reference TRBV14 and TRBJ1-3): EAGVTQFPSHSVIEKGQTVTLRCDPISGHDNLYWYRRVMGKEIKFLLHFVKESKQDESGMPNNRFLAERTGGTYSTLKVQPAELEDSGVYFCASSHGTGNTIYFGEGSWLTVV.

The V and J genes are TRBV19 and TRBJ1-1; D unclear. The CDR3 is 15 amino acids. Germline loops: CDR1 LNHDA, CDR2 SQIVND (reference sequence). V gave up 1 base and J gave up 0 bases, with 9 bases separating them. The CDR3 spells CASSIGAAMNTEAFF. The CDR3 DNA is TGTGCCAGTAGTATAGGGGCAGCCATGAACACTGAAGCTTTCTTT.

The rearrangement links TRBV27 to TRBJ2-7; 7 bases map to TRBD1. V lost 5 bases and J lost 11; bases outside the gene matches: 9. The germline V gene has CDR1 MNHEY and CDR2 SMNVEV (reference sequence). The CDR3 consists of 12 residues. The CDR3 DNA is TGTGCCAGCAGTCCACCGGACAGGATTGAGTACTTC. This codes for CASSPPDRIEYF.

This clonotype was recorded at least ten times. CDR3 bases: TGTGCCAGCAGCGCCGGGACGAGATTGACCCAGTACTTC. It encodes CASSAGTRLTQYF. This sequence joins TRBV6-2 or TRBV6-3 and TRBJ2-5; D possibly matches TRBD1 or TRBD2 (5 bases each). CDR3 length: 13 residues. Trimming shortened V by 6 bases and J by 7 bases, and 15 bases separated the two germline ends. Per the germline V gene, CDR1 is MNHEY and CDR2 is SVGEGT.

This clonotype has at least ten counts. This chain uses TRBV7-8 with TRBJ2-1; tentative D call: TRBD1 (6 bases). The V gene's germline CDR1 is SGHVS and CDR2 FQNEAQ. Trimming removed 4 bases at V and 6 bases at J, with 19 bases between. This CDR3 is built from 16 residues. CDR3 coding DNA: TGTGCCAGCAGCTACTACTGGGCAGGGGTTAGCAATGAGCAGTTCTTC. It specifies CASSYYWAGVSNEQFF.

This rearrangement joins TRBV14 to TRBJ1-2; tentatively, D is TRBD1 (5 bases). This CDR3 comprises 13 residues. Looked up from germline, CDR1 is SGHDN and CDR2 is FVKESK. V dropped 4 bases and J dropped 5 bases, with 11 bases sitting between them. CDR3 amino acids: CASSPQTDYGYTF. CDR3 nucleotides: TGTGCCAGCAGCCCTCAGACAGATTATGGCTACACCTTC.

This clonotype has just a few counts. The chain has TRBV6-2 or TRBV6-3 and TRBJ2-1; D ambiguous. V was shortened by 7 bases and J by 10 bases, with 11 bases between the two germline ends. In germline, CDR1 is MNHEY, CDR2 SVGEGT. This CDR3 has 11 amino acids. The CDR3 protein is CASTERAEQFF. The DNA of the CDR3 is TGTGCCAGCACCGAACGTGCCGAGCAGTTCTTC.

This clonotype appeared many times. This chain joins TRBV7-8 and TRBJ2-1; TRBD2 matches 10 bases. CDR1 is SGHVS, CDR2 FQNEAQ, per germline. V dropped 6 bases and J dropped 7; count of bases not matched to a gene: 12. The CDR3 contains 16 residues. CDR3 DNA: TGTGCCAGCAGACCTAGAGCGGGAGGGCCGAGGAATGAGCAGTTCTTC. Translating gives CASRPRAGGPRNEQFF.

In its sample, this clonotype was seen a few times. The chain links TRBV3-1 to TRBJ2-7; tentatively, D is TRBD1 (6 bases). This CDR3 has 15 amino acids. Trimming took off 0 bases at V and 3 bases at J, with 12 bases between the two ends. Germline CDR1 and CDR2: LGHDT and YNNKEL (reference sequence). The CDR3 sequence is CASSQDRGRGYEQYF. CDR3 nucleotides: TGTGCCAGCAGCCAAGATCGAGGCAGGGGCTACGAGCAGTACTTC.

This clonotype was counted many times. This rearrangement joins TRBV28 to TRBJ1-1; D is ambiguous. This CDR3 spans 11 amino acids. V dropped 9 bases and J dropped 8 bases, with 13 bases sitting between them. Per germline, CDR1 MDHEN and CDR2 SYDVKM. CDR3 DNA: TGTGCCAGTGGGCATTTCAGGGAAGCTTTCTTT. It encodes CASGHFREAFF.

This clonotype was seen many times. The chain has TRBV7-2 and TRBJ2-2, with D perhaps matching TRBD1 or TRBD2 (5 bases each). V was trimmed by 6 bases and J by 3 bases, leaving 17 bases between them. Germline V lookup: CDR1 SGHTA, CDR2 FQGNSA. The CDR3 consists of 16 residues. CDR3 sequence: CASSLFGTEDTGELFF. CDR3 DNA sequence: TGTGCCAGCAGTCTTTTCGGGACGGAAGACACCGGGGAGCTGTTTTTT.

This clonotype occurred many times. The rearrangement joins TRBV6-1 to TRBJ1-2; 11 bases fit TRBD1. CDR1 is MNHNS and CDR2 is SASEGT in the germline V gene. The CDR3 runs 16 residues. The J segment lost 6 bases and the V segment lost 6 bases, leaving 12 bases of the junction unmatched. DNA for the CDR3: TGTGCCAGCAGCCTTATTTGGACAGGGGGCAGTGATGGCTACACCTTC. It encodes CASSLIWTGGSDGYTF.

This clonotype was counted a few times. This sequence joins TRBV5-4 and TRBJ1-1; 10 nucleotides align to TRBD1. Per germline, CDR1 SGHNT and CDR2 YYREEE (reference sequence). The CDR3 runs 18 residues. The J segment lost 3 bases and the V segment lost 0 bases, leaving 11 bases of the junction unmatched. CDR3 bases: TGTGCCAGCAGCTTGGGGGGGGCACCCGGGACAGGGGACACTGAAGCTTTCTTT. Protein product: CASSLGGAPGTGDTEAFF.

This clonotype was observed a few times. The rearrangement links TRBV5-1 to TRBJ2-7; D is tentatively TRBD1 or TRBD2 (5 bases each). The CDR3 runs to 18 residues. Germline V gene lookup returns CDR1 SGHRS and CDR2 YFSETQ. The V gene lost 0 bases and the J gene lost 0 bases, with 19 bases spanning the gap. CDR3 sequence reads: CASSLDPSEGLSSYEQYF. The CDR3 DNA follows: TGCGCCAGCAGCTTGGACCCTTCTGAGGGGTTAAGCTCCTACGAGCAGTACTTC.

V gene TRBV12-3 or TRBV12-4 combines with J gene TRBJ1-2; possible D gene TRBD1, 6 bases. Trimming removed 2 bases from V and 10 bases from J, with 11 bases in between. CDR3 length equals 12 residues. The CDR3 region is CASSLRTVSYTF. For the CDR3, the DNA is TGTGCCAGCAGTTTAAGGACAGTCTCCTACACCTTC.

This clonotype has only a few counts. The chain joins TRBV3-1 to TRBJ1-2, with 9 bases matching TRBD1. This CDR3 spans 16 amino acids. Looked up from germline, CDR1 is LGHDT and CDR2 is YNNKEL (reference sequence). Trimming took 4 bases from V and 2 from J; bases not matched to a gene: 8. CDR3 bases: TGTGCCAGCAGCCGCTGGGACAGGGAGTTAAACTATGGCTACACCTTC. Translated: CASSRWDRELNYGYTF.

As regards this clonotype: This may stem from a read error, because a much larger clone lies one nucleotide away. CDR3 in DNA: TGTGCCAGCAGCCTCGTAGGGGACAGGGCGGCAGATACGCAGTATTTT. Amino acids: CASSLVGDRAADTQYF. The chain carries TRBV5-4 and TRBJ2-3, with TRBD1 matching 9 bases. V lost 4 bases, J lost 4 bases, and 10 bases stayed unmatched. Germline V gene lookup returns CDR1 SGHNT and CDR2 YYREEE (reference sequence). The length of the CDR3 is 16 residues. Looking up the rest from reference TRBV5-4 and TRBJ2-3 gives the full variable domain: ETGVTQSPTHLIKTRGQQVTLRCSSQSGHNTVSWYQQALGQGPQFIFQYYREEENGRGNFPPRFSGLQFPNYSSELNVNALELDDSALYLCASSLVGDRAADTQYFGPGTRLTVL.

On this clonotype: This could be a read error, since a much larger clone is one nucleotide away. V usage is TRBV12-3 or TRBV12-4 and J usage is TRBJ1-4; 7 nucleotides line up with TRBD1. The CDR3 consists of 17 residues. The CDR3 spells CASSPQTGFGTNEKLSF. Here the CDR3 DNA reads TGTGCCAGCAGTCCCCAGACAGGGTTCGGGACTAATGAAAAACTGTCTTTT.

This clonotype was recorded a few times. The rearrangement joins TRBV7-2 to TRBJ2-7; D is uncertain. The CDR3 sequence is 13 residues long. The V end was cut by 4 bases, the J end by 0 bases, with 7 bases between. The germline CDR1 and CDR2 sequences are SGHTA and FQGNSA. The CDR3 loop is CASSSFLSYEQYF. The CDR3 nucleotides are TGTGCCAGCAGCTCCTTCCTCTCCTACGAGCAGTACTTC. Combining the CDR3 with reference TRBV7-2 and TRBJ2-7 gives the whole variable domain GAGVSQSPSNKVTEKGKDVELRCDPISGHTALYWYRQSLGQGLEFLIYFQGNSAPDKSGLPSDRFSAERTGGSVSTLTIQRTQQEDSAVYLCASSSFLSYEQYFGPGTRLTVT.

This clonotype occurred many times. This chain links TRBV28 with TRBJ1-5; 9 bases are a match to TRBD1. The germline gives CDR1 MDHEN, CDR2 SYDVKM. Trimming took 5 bases from V and 6 from J; bases not matched to a gene: 11. The CDR3 spans 16 residues. The CDR3 DNA is TGTGCCAGCAGTACCGGGACAGGGAGAGGGGGTCAGCCCCAGCATTTT. Encoded protein: CASSTGTGRGGQPQHF.

The chain links TRBV25-1 to TRBJ2-1; possibly TRBD1 for D (6 bases). Germline V gene sequence: CDR1 MGHDK, CDR2 SYGVNS. CDR3 length equals 12 residues. Trimming removed 6 bases at V and 9 bases at J, with 12 bases between. The CDR3 bases are TGTGCCAGCAGCACAGGGAATCGTGAGCAGTTCTTC. Its protein product is CASSTGNREQFF.